Presented here are 10 T cell receptor beta chains from one specimen sequenced in a study of cytomegalovirus exposure and HLA in healthy donors. Use of 60 Vbeta and 13 Jbeta primers characterized the PCR. Only in-frame clones appear in the TCRdb table, and some are missing; sequencing was by immunoSEQ multiplex PCR. Here the sample spans about 160,000 clones, just over 75% being singletons. The specimen was PBMCs. These receptors all come from a man aged 40-55 years in good health and CMV-seronegative.

The rearrangement links TRBV6-4 to TRBJ2-7; 11 bases map to TRBD2. V gave up 3 bases and J gave up 5 bases; unmatched junction bases: 6. Per germline, CDR1 MRHNA and CDR2 SNTAGT. The CDR3 runs to 15 residues. The CDR3 nucleotides are TGTGCCAGCAGTGAAGGGACTAGCGGAGGGGACGAGCAGTACTTC. As protein: CASSEGTSGGDEQYF.

This chain joins TRBV7-8 and TRBJ2-5; D is undetermined. The CDR3 is 14 amino acids. V was clipped by 5 bases and J by 1 base, with 11 bases between them. The germline CDR1 and CDR2 sequences are SGHVS and FQNEAQ. CDR3 nucleotides: TGTGCCAGCAGCCTCCTCAGTGGCCAAGAGACCCAGTACTTC. It is translated as CASSLLSGQETQYF.

This clone occurred a few times. The CDR3 DNA sequence: TGTGCCAGCTCCATCCGGGCTAGCGGGATCGGAGATACGCAGTATTTT. Its protein is CASSIRASGIGDTQYF. The chain couples TRBV2 to TRBJ2-3; 9 nucleotides agree with TRBD2. CDR3 size: 16 residues. From germline, CDR1 is SNHLY and CDR2 FYNNEI. With V trimmed by 8 bases and J by 5 bases, 14 bases remained unmatched.

This clone turned up a few times. CDR3 coding DNA: TGTGCCAGCAGCCAGGACATCGACGAAAAACTGTTTTTT. Its protein product is CASSQDIDEKLFF. The chain employs TRBV7-8 and TRBJ1-4; a weak D match, TRBD1 (5 bases). V was trimmed by 5 bases and J by 8 bases, leaving 12 bases between them. Per the germline V gene, CDR1 is SGHVS and CDR2 is FQNEAQ. The CDR3 has 13 residues.

J is TRBJ2-3 and V is TRBV14; the D is unclear. The CDR3 totals 12 residues. Germline lookup yields CDR1 SGHDN and CDR2 FVKESK. Trimming cost V 2 bases and J 6 bases, with 6 bases left between them. CDR3 nucleotide sequence: TGTGCCAGCAGCCAAAACATGGATACGCAGTATTTT. This sequence encodes CASSQNMDTQYF.

This clone was recorded once. This sequence joins TRBV6-5 and TRBJ2-1, with a tentative D call TRBD2 (5 bases). Germline CDR1 MNHEY, CDR2 SVGAGI. This CDR3 contains 16 residues. The V and J ends lost 0 bases and 7 bases respectively, with 16 bases between them. The CDR3 reads CASSYSPEELKNEQFF. CDR3 DNA: TGTGCCAGCAGTTACTCCCCGGAGGAACTTAAGAATGAGCAGTTCTTC.

The chain has TRBV18 and TRBJ2-1; D might be TRBD1 (6 bases). The germline CDR1 and CDR2 sequences are KGHSH and LQKENI. V lost 3 bases, J lost 8 bases, and 11 bases lay in between. CDR3 length equals 13 residues. This chain's CDR3 is CASSPGTLDEQFF. CDR3 sequence (DNA): TGTGCCAGCTCACCGGGGACACTTGATGAGCAGTTCTTC.

V and J are TRBV7-3 and TRBJ2-7, with a weak D call TRBD1 (5 bases). V was pared by 1 base and J by 3 bases, with 13 bases between. CDR3 size: 15 residues. Germline loops: CDR1 SGHTA, CDR2 FQGTGA. Here the CDR3 reads CASSLRGRVDYEQYF. Here the CDR3 DNA reads TGTGCCAGCAGCTTAAGAGGCAGGGTTGACTACGAGCAGTACTTC.

This chain uses TRBV6-1 with TRBJ1-2, with D perhaps TRBD1 (6 bases). Germline V gives CDR1 MNHNS, CDR2 SASEGT. The CDR3 totals 15 residues. Trimming took 2 bases from V and 8 from J, leaving 18 bases between them. The CDR3 is CASSETGRGSKGYTF. CDR3 nucleotide sequence: TGTGCCAGCAGTGAAACGGGCAGGGGTTCTAAAGGCTACACCTTC.

V gene TRBV5-1 combines with J gene TRBJ1-2; 7 bases match TRBD1. The CDR3 extends over 14 amino acids. V lost 0 bases, J lost 5 bases, and 4 bases stayed unmatched. Germline V gene lookup returns CDR1 SGHRS and CDR2 YFSETQ. Here the CDR3 DNA reads TGCGCCAGCAGCTTGGGGGACAGCGTTTATGGCTACACCTTC. It specifies CASSLGDSVYGYTF.